A single sample gave rise to the 28 T cell receptor beta chains below, sequenced in a study of blood T cell repertoires in COVID-19. Measured with immunoSEQ multiplex PCR; TCRdb has only the in-frame clones, and not every one. The sample records 410,000 or so clones, about 91% being singletons. The material sequenced was peripheral blood. The receptors were sampled from a woman aged 40 to 55 with COVID-19, enrolled during active disease.

The V call is TRBV6-2 or TRBV6-3, the J call TRBJ1-5, with 7 bases matching TRBD1. The CDR3 runs 14 residues. Germline V CDR1 and CDR2: MNHEY, SVGEGT. Trimming at V came to 4 bases and at J to 4 bases, leaving 4 bases not matched to a gene. In DNA form, the CDR3 reads TGTGCCAGCAGTTTGAGGGGGCCTAATCAGCCCCAGCATTTT. This translates into CASSLRGPNQPQHF.

The chain links TRBV28 to TRBJ1-1; D gene unclear. V was shortened by 8 bases and J by 6 bases, with 16 bases between the two germline ends. The CDR3 is 13 amino acids. Germline CDR1 MDHEN, CDR2 SYDVKM. For the CDR3, the DNA is TGTGCCAGCGAAAAGGAGGTAGGGCCTGAAGCTTTCTTT. Translating gives CASEKEVGPEAFF.

On this clone itself: Other nucleotide sequences in the sample specify the same CDR3. J is TRBJ1-6 and V is TRBV7-2, with D possibly being TRBD1 (6 bases). CDR3 size: 14 residues. V gave up 6 bases and J gave up 3 bases, with 9 bases separating them. Per the germline V gene, CDR1 is SGHTA and CDR2 is FQGNSA. The CDR3 DNA sequence: TGTGCCAGCAGTCTACAGGGCTATAATTCACCCCTCCACTTT. Protein product: CASSLQGYNSPLHF.

The chain employs TRBV30 and TRBJ2-3; D unresolved. Germline V gene sequence: CDR1 GTSNPN, CDR2 SVGIG (reference sequence). The CDR3 is 10 residues long. Here the CDR3 reads CGLSTDTQYF. In DNA form, the CDR3 reads TGTGGGCTTAGCACAGATACGCAGTATTTT.

In this sample, this clone turned up once. The CDR3 sequence: CASSHPPGAGMTITDTQYF. CDR3 DNA: TGTGCCAGCAGCCATCCCCCCGGCGCGGGAATGACGATCACAGATACGCAGTATTTT. The chain is built from TRBV4-2 and TRBJ2-3; tentatively, D is TRBD2 (6 bases). The germline CDR1 and CDR2 sequences are LGHNA and YNFKEQ. The V end lost 3 bases, the J end lost 2 bases, and 24 bases lay between the germline ends. This CDR3 spans 19 amino acids.

The gene calls are TRBV7-9 and TRBJ2-5; 9 nucleotides match TRBD1. V lost 5 bases and J lost 3; bases outside the gene matches: 13. CDR3 length: 17 amino acids. Germline V CDR1 and CDR2: SEHNR, FQNEAQ (reference sequence). The CDR3 loop reads CASSQGTGRRAEETQYF. CDR3 in DNA: TGTGCCAGCAGCCAAGGGACAGGGCGTAGGGCAGAAGAGACCCAGTACTTC.

The chain carries TRBV18 and TRBJ1-4, with TRBD1 matching over 9 bases. Germline CDR1 and CDR2: KGHSH and LQKENI. The trim removed 8 bases at V and 7 bases at J, leaving 5 bases unmatched. CDR3 length: 13 amino acids. The DNA of the CDR3 is TGTGCCAGCGCTACAGGGGGCAGTGAAAAACTGTTTTTT. Its protein product is CASATGGSEKLFF.

V usage is TRBV6-5 and J usage is TRBJ1-2; D is perhaps TRBD1 (6 bases). The V end was cut by 10 bases, the J end by 4 bases, with 10 bases between. Germline V gives CDR1 MNHEY, CDR2 SVGAGI. This CDR3 is built from 11 residues. The CDR3 DNA is TGTGCCACTAGACAGGCCTATGGCTACACCTTC. Its translation is CATRQAYGYTF.

The rearrangement joins TRBV19 to TRBJ2-7; a possible D gene is TRBD2 (6 bases). Germline CDR1 reads LNHDA; CDR2 reads SQIVND (reference sequence). The CDR3 is 13 residues long. Between the trimmed V and J ends, which lost 3 bases and 7 bases, there was a span of 13 bases. CDR3: CASSMSRAGEQYF. The CDR3 nucleotides read TGTGCCAGTAGTATGTCGCGGGCGGGGGAGCAGTACTTC.

V usage is TRBV29-1 and J usage is TRBJ2-3, with TRBD2 as a possible D gene (6 bases). Trimming pared 4 bases from V and 0 bases from J, leaving 11 bases between. Germline values: CDR1 SQVTM, CDR2 ANQGSEA. The CDR3 extends over 14 amino acids. The CDR3 sequence is CSVGPSGSTDTQYF. For the CDR3, the DNA is TGCAGCGTTGGCCCCAGCGGGAGCACAGATACGCAGTATTTT.

The chain links TRBV21-1 to TRBJ1-6. TRBV21-1 is a documented pseudogene. This CDR3 has 15 residues. The CDR3 sequence is CASSKGRGEESPLHF. The CDR3 nucleotides read TGTGCCAGCAGCAAAGGTAGAGGGGAGGAATCACCCCTCCACTTT.

This chain joins TRBV6-5 and TRBJ1-5; D call uncertain. The germline V gene has CDR1 MNHEY and CDR2 SVGAGI. The CDR3 has 15 residues. V shed 5 bases and J shed 3 bases, with 14 bases lying between them. CDR3 residues: CASSPLGRVNQPQHF. CDR3 bases: TGTGCCAGCAGTCCGCTGGGGAGGGTCAATCAGCCCCAGCATTTT.

The chain has TRBV2 and TRBJ2-5, with a possible D match to TRBD2 (5 bases). In germline, CDR1 is SNHLY, CDR2 FYNNEI. The V end was cut by 3 bases, the J end by 5 bases, with 13 bases between. The CDR3 has 14 residues. DNA for the CDR3: TGTGCCAGCAGTGACGGCGGGTCGTCGGAGACCCAGTACTTC. It encodes CASSDGGSSETQYF. Looking up the rest from reference TRBV2 and TRBJ2-5 gives the full variable domain: EPEVTQTPSHQVTQMGQEVILRCVPISNHLYFYWYRQILGQKVEFLVSFYNNEISEKSEIFDDQFSVERPDGSNFTLKIRSTKLEDSAMYFCASSDGGSSETQYFGPGTRLLVL.

The chain combines TRBV27 with TRBJ1-5, with 7 bases that match TRBD1. Germline V lookup: CDR1 MNHEY, CDR2 SMNVEV (reference sequence). This CDR3 comprises 17 residues. The V gene end was trimmed by 2 bases and the J gene end by 2 bases; junction bases not matched to a gene: 9. CDR3 amino acids: CASSLMGQGVGNQPQHF. CDR3 in DNA: TGTGCCAGCAGTTTAATGGGGCAGGGGGTTGGCAATCAGCCCCAGCATTTT.

The chain is built from TRBV7-3 and TRBJ2-3, with TRBD2 matching 10 bases. This CDR3 region has 14 residues. CDR1 and CDR2 (germline): SGHTA, FQGTGA. V gave up 5 bases and J gave up 6 bases; unmatched junction bases: 5. Here the CDR3 DNA reads TGTGCCAGCAGCAGGACTAGCGGTTCGGATACGCAGTATTTT. Encoded protein: CASSRTSGSDTQYF.

V is TRBV30 and J is TRBJ2-7; possibly TRBD2 for D (6 bases). V was trimmed by 2 bases and J by 5 bases, leaving 13 bases between them. The CDR3 is 13 residues long. The germline CDR1 and CDR2 sequences are GTSNPN and SVGIG (reference sequence). The CDR3 nucleotides are TGTGCCTGGAGTCAGACTAGTTACCACGAGCAGTACTTC. It specifies CAWSQTSYHEQYF.

The V call is TRBV7-2, the J call TRBJ1-1; 8 nucleotides match TRBD1. V dropped 3 bases and J dropped 7; count of bases not matched to a gene: 4. CDR3 length: 13 amino acids. The germline CDR1 and CDR2 sequences are SGHTA and FQGNSA. In DNA form, the CDR3 reads TGTGCCAGCAGCTTTTCAGGGGGCTTTGAAGCTTTCTTT. Translating it yields CASSFSGGFEAFF.

This chain uses TRBV16 with TRBJ2-4; TRBD1 matches at 7 bases. J was trimmed by 6 bases and V by 1 base; bases with no gene match: 6. Germline lookup yields CDR1 KGHSY and CDR2 FQNENV. The CDR3 spans 15 residues. CDR3 protein: CASSQFDREGNIQYF. The CDR3 bases are TGTGCCAGCAGCCAATTCGACAGGGAAGGAAACATTCAGTACTTC.

The V and J genes are TRBV27 and TRBJ1-1; TRBD1 might be the D (6 bases). The CDR3 contains 13 residues. V dropped 1 base and J dropped 6 bases, with 9 bases sitting between them. CDR1 MNHEY and CDR2 SMNVEV come from the germline V gene (reference sequence). The CDR3 reads CASSLWGQAEAFF. DNA of the CDR3: TGTGCCAGCAGTTTATGGGGGCAGGCTGAAGCTTTCTTT.

The chain combines TRBV9 with TRBJ1-2; TRBD1 agrees at 7 bases. This CDR3 comprises 15 residues. Per germline, CDR1 SGDLS and CDR2 YYNGEE. V shed 3 bases and J 0 bases; nucleotides not matched to a gene: 5. The CDR3: CASSAPTGTNYGYTF. The CDR3 DNA reads as TGTGCCAGCAGCGCCCCGACAGGGACTAACTATGGCTACACCTTC.

The rearrangement joins TRBV4-3 to TRBJ2-3; D possibly corresponds to TRBD2 (5 bases). Trimming left V 1 base short and J 0 bases short, with 11 bases between. Germline V gene lookup returns CDR1 LGHNA and CDR2 YSLEER. The CDR3 runs 16 residues. CDR3 sequence reads: CASSQGGSPSTDTQYF. The CDR3 DNA sequence: TGCGCCAGCAGCCAAGGAGGGTCCCCTAGCACAGATACGCAGTATTTT.

J is TRBJ2-6 and V is TRBV27, with 12 positions matching TRBD1. The germline gives CDR1 MNHEY, CDR2 SMNVEV (reference sequence). Unmatched junction bases numbered 4, after V lost 4 bases and J lost 3 bases. The CDR3 is 17 amino acids. The CDR3 loop reads CASSSGQGANGANVLTF. The CDR3 DNA follows: TGTGCCAGCAGTTCGGGACAGGGGGCAAATGGGGCCAACGTCCTGACTTTC. The entire variable domain, with the rest obtained from reference TRBV27 and TRBJ2-6, is as follows: EAQVTQNPRYLITVTGKKLTVTCSQNMNHEYMSWYRQDPGLGLRQIYYSMNVEVTDKGDVPEGYKVSRKEKRNFPLILESPSPNQTSLYFCASSSGQGANGANVLTFGAGSRLTVL.

The J gene is TRBJ1-2, the V gene TRBV5-1; D is uncertain. Deletions cut 0 bases from V and 4 bases from J, with 13 bases between. This CDR3 has 15 amino acids. Germline CDR1 SGHRS, CDR2 YFSETQ. The CDR3 is CASSLAGRLSYGYTF. In DNA, the CDR3 is TGCGCCAGCAGCTTGGCAGGAAGGCTTAGCTATGGCTACACCTTC.

The chain has TRBV18 and TRBJ2-5, with 10 nucleotides matching TRBD2. V lost 2 bases and J lost 5; bases outside the gene matches: 14. The CDR3 length is 18 residues. The V gene's germline CDR1 is KGHSH and CDR2 LQKENI. The CDR3 protein is CASSPSYSGGSHMETQYF. As DNA, the CDR3 is TGTGCCAGCTCACCATCATATAGCGGGGGGTCCCATATGGAGACCCAGTACTTC.

The gene calls are TRBV11-2 and TRBJ2-7; D might be TRBD2 (5 bases). The V and J ends lost 0 bases and 6 bases respectively, with 12 bases between them. Germline assignment: CDR1 SGHAT and CDR2 FQNNGV. The CDR3 contains 14 residues. The CDR3 DNA reads as TGTGCCAGCAGCTTAGATCGGGCAGGAGGCGAGCAGTACTTC. The encoded protein is CASSLDRAGGEQYF.

The V call is TRBV19, the J call TRBJ2-2; weak D call: TRBD2 (7 bases). The germline V gene has CDR1 LNHDA and CDR2 SQIVND (reference sequence). V dropped 4 bases and J dropped 7 bases, with 22 bases sitting between them. The CDR3 length is 17 residues. Here the CDR3 reads CASSKIKGGALGGELFF. The CDR3 DNA sequence: TGTGCCAGTAGTAAGATCAAAGGGGGGGCCCTCGGCGGGGAGCTGTTTTTT. The full variable domain, in which reference TRBV19 and TRBJ2-2 provide the parts outside the CDR3, is DGGITQSPKYLFRKEGQNVTLSCEQNLNHDAMYWYRQDPGQGLRLIYYSQIVNDFQKGDIAEGYSVSREKKESFPLTVTSAQKNPTAFYLCASSKIKGGALGGELFFGEGSRLTVL.

This rearrangement joins TRBV28 to TRBJ2-1; 7 nucleotides match TRBD1. J was trimmed by 4 bases and V by 8 bases; bases with no gene match: 11. The CDR3 contains 15 residues. Per the germline V gene, CDR1 is MDHEN and CDR2 is SYDVKM. This chain's CDR3 is CASGEYRGSYNEQFF. The CDR3 DNA reads TGTGCCAGCGGGGAATACAGGGGCTCGTACAATGAGCAGTTCTTC.

The chain couples TRBV19 to TRBJ1-2; 7 bases map to TRBD1. V trimming: 2 bases; J trimming: 4 bases; junction bases outside the gene matches: 7. The CDR3 consists of 15 residues. Germline CDR1 is LNHDA and CDR2 is SQIVND (reference sequence). The DNA of the CDR3 is TGTGCCAGTAGTATATCCCCCCCAGGGGGCTATGGCTACACCTTC. Its protein product is CASSISPPGGYGYTF.